This TCR beta chain was captured by sequencing in a study of CD8 T cells in Susac syndrome. Trimming removed 4 bases from V and 3 bases from J, with 13 bases in between. The CDR3 is 14 amino acids. Per germline, CDR1 SGHDT and CDR2 YYEEEE. Study-wide results and limits: The authors acknowledged that the study's TCR sequencing and HLA analysis involved relatively few individuals.

RNA in amounts of roughly 0.5 to 1 ug was reverse transcribed with random hexamers. Amplification of the TCR beta CDR3 was carried out by immunoSEQ multiplex PCR, which spanned a total of 54 Vbeta and 13 Jbeta segments. TCRdb redid the calling of the immunoSEQ multiplex PCR reads with MiXCR, one entry per CDR3 protein. The sample has about 190,000 distinct CDR3 sequences, approximately 93% seen once. Concerning this clonotype itself: Its antigen is unknown.

The sequenced sample consisted of CD4+ T cells from PBMCs. The gene calls are TRBV5-6 and TRBJ2-5; D tentatively fits TRBD1 or TRBD2 (5 bases each). This receptor was taken from a human donor in good health. CDR3 nucleotide sequence: TGTGCCAGCAGCCTGGGACGGAGGAAAGAGACCCAGTACTTC. Translation: CASSLGRRKETQYF.